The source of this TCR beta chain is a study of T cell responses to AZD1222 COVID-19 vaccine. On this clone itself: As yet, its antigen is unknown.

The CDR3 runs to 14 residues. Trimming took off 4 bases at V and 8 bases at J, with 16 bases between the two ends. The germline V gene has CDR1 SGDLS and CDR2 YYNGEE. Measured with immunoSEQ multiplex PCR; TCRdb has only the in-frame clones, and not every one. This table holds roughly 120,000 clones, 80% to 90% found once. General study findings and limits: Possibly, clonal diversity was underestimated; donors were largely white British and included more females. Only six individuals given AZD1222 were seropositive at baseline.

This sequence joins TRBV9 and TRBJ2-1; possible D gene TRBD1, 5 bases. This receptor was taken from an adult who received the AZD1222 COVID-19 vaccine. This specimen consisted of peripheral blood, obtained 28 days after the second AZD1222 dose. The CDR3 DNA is TGTGCCAGCAGCCCCAGACAGTTTCATCATGAGCAGTTCTTC. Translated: CASSPRQFHHEQFF.